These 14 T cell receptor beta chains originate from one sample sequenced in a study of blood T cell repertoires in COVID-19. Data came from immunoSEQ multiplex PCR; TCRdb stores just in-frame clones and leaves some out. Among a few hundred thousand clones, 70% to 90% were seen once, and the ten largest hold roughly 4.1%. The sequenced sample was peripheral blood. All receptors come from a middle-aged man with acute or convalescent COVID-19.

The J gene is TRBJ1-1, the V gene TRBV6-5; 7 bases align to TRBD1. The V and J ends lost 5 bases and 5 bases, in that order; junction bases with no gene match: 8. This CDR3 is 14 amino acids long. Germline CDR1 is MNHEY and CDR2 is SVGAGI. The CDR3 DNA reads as TGTGCCAGCAGTACTACAGGGGCGTCTACTGAAGCTTTCTTT. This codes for CASSTTGASTEAFF.

CDR3 region: CASSRGHSNQPQHF. In DNA form, the CDR3 reads TGTGCCAGCAGCAGGGGCCATAGCAATCAGCCCCAGCATTTT. This sequence joins TRBV5-8 and TRBJ1-5, with D possibly TRBD1 on 5 matching bases. Trimming left V 4 bases short and J 0 bases short, with 8 bases between. This CDR3 is built from 14 residues. Germline CDR1 is SGHTS and CDR2 is YDEGEE.

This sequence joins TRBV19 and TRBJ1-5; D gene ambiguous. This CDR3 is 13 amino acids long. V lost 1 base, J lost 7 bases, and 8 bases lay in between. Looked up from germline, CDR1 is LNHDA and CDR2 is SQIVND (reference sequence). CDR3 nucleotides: TGTGCCAGTAGTATAGGGGCAGAGCAGCCCCAGCATTTT. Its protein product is CASSIGAEQPQHF.

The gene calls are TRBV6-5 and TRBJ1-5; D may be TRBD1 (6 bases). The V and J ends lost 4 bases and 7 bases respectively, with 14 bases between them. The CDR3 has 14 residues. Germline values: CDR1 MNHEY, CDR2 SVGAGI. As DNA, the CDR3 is TGTGCCAGCAGTTTCGAACAGGGCGTGCAGCCCCAGCATTTT. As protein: CASSFEQGVQPQHF.

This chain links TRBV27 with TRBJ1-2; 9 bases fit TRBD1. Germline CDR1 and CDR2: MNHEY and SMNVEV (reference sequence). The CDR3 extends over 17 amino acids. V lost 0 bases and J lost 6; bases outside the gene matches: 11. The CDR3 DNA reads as TGTGCCAGCAGTTTATCACTTCCGGGACAGGGTACAGATGGCTACACCTTC. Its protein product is CASSLSLPGQGTDGYTF.

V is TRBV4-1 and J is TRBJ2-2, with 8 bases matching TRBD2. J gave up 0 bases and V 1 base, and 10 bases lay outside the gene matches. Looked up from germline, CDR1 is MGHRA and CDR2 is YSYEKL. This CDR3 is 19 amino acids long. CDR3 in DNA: TGCGCCAGCAGCCAAGGGCCAGCGGGGGCTAGTACGAACACCGGGGAGCTGTTTTTT. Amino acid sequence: CASSQGPAGASTNTGELFF.

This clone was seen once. The CDR3 region is CASSFPGQGLGATDTQYF. The CDR3 DNA sequence: TGCGCCAGCAGCTTCCCGGGACAGGGGTTGGGGGCCACAGATACGCAGTATTTT. The chain is built from TRBV5-1 and TRBJ2-3; 10 bases align to TRBD1. The CDR3 is 18 residues long. With 2 bases clipped from V and 2 bases from J, the junction kept 11 bases outside the gene matches. The germline V gene encodes CDR1 SGHRS and CDR2 YFSETQ.

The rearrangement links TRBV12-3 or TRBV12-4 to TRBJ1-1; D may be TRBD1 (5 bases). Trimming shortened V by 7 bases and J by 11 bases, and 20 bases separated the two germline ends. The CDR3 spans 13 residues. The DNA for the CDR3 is TGTGCCAGCATTGGGGACGGACTACTGGGGGCTTTCTTT. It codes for CASIGDGLLGAFF.

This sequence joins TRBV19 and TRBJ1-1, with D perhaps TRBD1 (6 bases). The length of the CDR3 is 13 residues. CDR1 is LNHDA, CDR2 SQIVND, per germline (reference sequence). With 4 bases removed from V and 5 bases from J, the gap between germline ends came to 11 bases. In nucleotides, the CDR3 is TGTGCCAGTAGTACCACAAGGGGGACTGAAGCTTTCTTT. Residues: CASSTTRGTEAFF.

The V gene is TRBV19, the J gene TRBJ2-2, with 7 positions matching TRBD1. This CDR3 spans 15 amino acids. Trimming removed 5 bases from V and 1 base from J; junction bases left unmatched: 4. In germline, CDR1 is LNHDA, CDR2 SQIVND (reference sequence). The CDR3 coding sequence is TGTGCCAGTAGTCTCAACAGGGGGAACACCGGGGAGCTGTTTTTT. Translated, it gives CASSLNRGNTGELFF.

The CDR3 region has the DNA TGTGCCAGCAGTTTAGGACTTGGGACTGAAGCTTTCTTT. Translated, it gives CASSLGLGTEAFF. The J gene is TRBJ1-1, the V gene TRBV12-3 or TRBV12-4, with no clear D. Between the trimmed V and J ends, which lost 1 base and 5 bases, there was a span of 8 bases. There are 13 residues in the CDR3.

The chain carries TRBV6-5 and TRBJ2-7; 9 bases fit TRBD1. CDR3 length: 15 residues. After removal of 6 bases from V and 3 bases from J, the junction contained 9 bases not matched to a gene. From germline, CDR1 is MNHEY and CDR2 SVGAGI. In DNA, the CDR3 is TGTGCCAGCAGCTGGCGTGGGACAGGGATCTACGAGCAGTACTTC. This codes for CASSWRGTGIYEQYF.

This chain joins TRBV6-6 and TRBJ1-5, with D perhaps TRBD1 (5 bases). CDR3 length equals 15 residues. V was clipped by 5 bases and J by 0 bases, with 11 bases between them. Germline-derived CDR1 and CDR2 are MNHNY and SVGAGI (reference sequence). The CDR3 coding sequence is TGTGCCAGCAGTACACAGGTCAGTAGCAATCAGCCCCAGCATTTT. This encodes CASSTQVSSNQPQHF.

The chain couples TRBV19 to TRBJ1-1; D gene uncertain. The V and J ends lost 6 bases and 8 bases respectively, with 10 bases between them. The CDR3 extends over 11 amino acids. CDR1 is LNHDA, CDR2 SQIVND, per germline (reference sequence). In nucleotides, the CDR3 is TGTGCCAGTAGAAACCCGGGGGAAGCTTTCTTT. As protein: CASRNPGEAFF.